Sequencing of this TCR beta chain was carried out in a study of blood T cell repertoires in COVID-19. The data were produced by immunoSEQ multiplex PCR, yet TCRdb's version contains in-frame clones alone and is incomplete. There are some 310,000 clones in the sample; 90% occur only once, and roughly 1% lies in the top ten. Trimming took 4 bases from V and 3 from J, leaving 7 bases between them. Germline values: CDR1 SEHNR, CDR2 FQNEAQ (reference sequence). The CDR3 contains 12 residues. This clone was seen more than once but under ten times. While infection was still active, Seattle patients were enrolled and then followed longitudinally.

J is TRBJ2-7 and V is TRBV7-9; D gene uncertain. This TCR derives from a woman between 35 and 50 years old with COVID-19, enrolled during active disease. Sequencing was carried out using peripheral blood. The CDR3 nucleotides are TGTGCCAGCAGCTCGGTTAACTACGAGCAGTACTTC. Protein sequence: CASSSVNYEQYF.